Listed here is a single T cell receptor beta chain. Clones were sequenced by immunoSEQ multiplex PCR, and TCRdb holds only the in-frame ones, with some missing. The sample has tens of thousands of clones, approximately 88% seen once. Germline values: CDR1 SGHVS, CDR2 FQNEAQ. V was pared by 3 bases and J by 10 bases, with 16 bases between. This CDR3 is 14 amino acids long. The sample belongs to a study of T cell changes during pregnancy in multiple sclerosis. This sequence was found in a female donor with multiple sclerosis, enrolled in a pregnancy study. V gene TRBV7-8 combines with J gene TRBJ2-1, with D hard to call. This specimen consisted of peripheral blood, obtained in the first trimester of pregnancy. The CDR3: CASSFLTTNREQFF. The CDR3, as DNA: TGTGCCAGCAGCTTCCTAACTACAAACCGGGAGCAGTTCTTC.